This entry lists 24 T cell receptor beta chains sequenced from one sample in a study of CD8 T cells in Susac syndrome (dated by TCRdb to between 2019 and 2020). Library construction relied on the immunoSEQ multiplex PCR assay. RNA was extracted using the RNeasy kit, and about 0.5 to 1 ug of the RNA was reverse transcribed with random hexamers. Through fastp at Q25 and MiXCR, TCRdb rebuilt clones from the public reads, retaining in-frame beta chains. Each CDR3 protein appears once, grouped with its most common genes and DNA. This sample is represented by about 210,000 distinct CDR3 sequences; around 96% of them were singletons. 0.095% of the sample goes to the ten largest clones. Source material: CD4+ T cells from PBMCs. These TCRs come from a human donor with multiple sclerosis.

The rearrangement uses TRBV20-1 and TRBJ2-3; 10 bases match TRBD2. The CDR3 consists of 15 residues. V lost 3 bases, J lost 4 bases, and 7 bases stayed unmatched. Germline CDR1 DFQATT, CDR2 SNEGSKA (reference sequence). The CDR3 region is CSARVTSGAPDTQYF. The DNA of the CDR3 is TGCAGTGCTAGGGTAACTAGCGGGGCCCCAGATACGCAGTATTTT.

This rearrangement joins TRBV10-3 to TRBJ2-1; TRBD2 aligns across 7 bases. This CDR3 has 16 residues. The trim removed 6 bases at V and 4 bases at J, leaving 12 bases unmatched. From germline, CDR1 is ENHRY and CDR2 SYGVKD. CDR3 loop: CAISATAGRRYNEQFF. Written as DNA, the CDR3 is TGTGCCATCAGCGCTACTGCCGGGAGGAGGTACAATGAGCAGTTCTTC.

This clonotype was counted once. V gene TRBV20-1 combines with J gene TRBJ1-4; 8 positions agree with TRBD1. Germline CDR1 and CDR2: DFQATT and SNEGSKA (reference sequence). V trimming: 6 bases; J trimming: 6 bases; junction bases outside the gene matches: 9. This CDR3 comprises 14 residues. CDR3 nucleotide sequence: TGCAGTGCCCCGTCGGGGACAGGTGATGAAAAACTGTTTTTT. Protein product: CSAPSGTGDEKLFF.

The rearrangement joins TRBV3-1 to TRBJ1-2, with a tentative D call TRBD1 (5 bases). This CDR3 has 11 amino acids. The V gene lost 1 base and the J gene lost 12 bases, with 9 bases spanning the gap. Germline assignment: CDR1 LGHDT and CDR2 YNNKEL (reference sequence). CDR3 bases: TGTGCCAGCAGCCAAGGGGGGTTTGACACCTTC. Protein product: CASSQGGFDTF.

The chain combines TRBV7-9 with TRBJ2-7; no clear D gene. Germline CDR1 SEHNR, CDR2 FQNEAQ (reference sequence). The CDR3 runs to 12 residues. Trimming shortened V by 5 bases and J by 6 bases, and 11 bases separated the two germline ends. The CDR3: CASSQDTIEQYF. CDR3 sequence (DNA): TGTGCCAGCAGCCAAGACACCATCGAGCAGTACTTC.

The V gene is TRBV29-1, the J gene TRBJ2-4; D perhaps matches TRBD1 (6 bases). The V gene's germline CDR1 is SQVTM and CDR2 ANQGSEA. The CDR3 is 13 amino acids. V was clipped by 4 bases and J by 8 bases, with 15 bases between them. CDR3 coding DNA: TGCAGCGTTGGTGGGGGCGGTAAGGACATTCAGTACTTC. This gives the protein CSVGGGGKDIQYF. Full variable domain (missing parts from reference TRBV29-1 and TRBJ2-4): SAVISQKPSRDICQRGTSLTIQCQVDSQVTMMFWYRQQPGQSLTLIATANQGSEATYESGFVIDKFPISRPNLTFSTLTVSNMSPEDSSIYLCSVGGGGKDIQYFGAGTRLSVL.

The chain has TRBV29-1 and TRBJ1-1; D perhaps matches TRBD1 (5 bases). Germline V CDR1 and CDR2: SQVTM, ANQGSEA. The CDR3 totals 12 residues. The germline V and J ends were trimmed by 6 bases and 5 bases, with 13 bases remaining between them. This chain's CDR3 is CSVAQGGTEAFF. CDR3 coding DNA: TGCAGCGTCGCCCAGGGAGGAACTGAAGCTTTCTTT.

This rearrangement joins TRBV30 to TRBJ1-5; no firm D call. Germline V CDR1 and CDR2: GTSNPN, SVGIG (reference sequence). V was pared by 3 bases and J by 0 bases, with 15 bases between. The CDR3 runs 16 residues. The CDR3 DNA reads TGTGCCTGGAGCATATCAGACGGATATAGCAATCAGCCCCAGCATTTT. This gives the protein CAWSISDGYSNQPQHF.

The chain joins TRBV28 to TRBJ2-7; TRBD1 matches 10 bases. After removal of 3 bases from V and 1 base from J, the junction contained 3 bases not matched to a gene. This CDR3 has 15 residues. CDR1 MDHEN and CDR2 SYDVKM come from the germline V gene. This CDR3 is CASSFWTGGSYEQYF. CDR3 nucleotides: TGTGCCAGCAGTTTTTGGACAGGGGGATCCTACGAGCAGTACTTC.

The chain couples TRBV28 to TRBJ1-1, with 8 bases identical to TRBD1. Germline CDR1 reads MDHEN; CDR2 reads SYDVKM. The CDR3 covers 17 residues. With V trimmed by 6 bases and J by 5 bases, 17 bases remained unmatched. In DNA, the CDR3 is TGTGCCAGCAGACCAACTGGACAGGGATTGGGATGGACTGAAGCTTTCTTT. Translated, it gives CASRPTGQGLGWTEAFF.

This chain connects TRBV27 to TRBJ2-6; D is ambiguous. The CDR3 loop spans 13 amino acids. Germline CDR1 and CDR2: MNHEY and SMNVEV (reference sequence). Between the trimmed V and J ends, which lost 3 bases and 3 bases, there was a span of 3 bases. This CDR3 reads CASSLNGANVLTF. The CDR3 DNA sequence: TGTGCCAGCAGTTTGAATGGGGCCAACGTCCTGACTTTC.

The chain uses TRBV20-1 and TRBJ2-7; 13 bases match TRBD2. After removal of 1 base from V and 4 bases from J, the junction contained 7 bases not matched to a gene. The germline V gene has CDR1 DFQATT and CDR2 SNEGSKA (reference sequence). This CDR3 region has 16 residues. For the CDR3, the DNA is TGCAGTGCTAGAGGACTAGCGGGAGGCTCTTTGTACGAGCAGTACTTC. Amino acids: CSARGLAGGSLYEQYF.

This chain links TRBV12-3 or TRBV12-4 with TRBJ2-7; unclear D gene. CDR3 length equals 13 residues. V lost 2 bases to trimming and J lost 5 bases, with 10 bases between them. The CDR3 DNA reads TGTGCCAGCAGTTTACAGCCAGCCCACGAGCAGTACTTC. Its protein is CASSLQPAHEQYF.

The chain combines TRBV19 with TRBJ2-7; TRBD2 agrees at 7 bases. The CDR3 covers 12 residues. Germline assignment: CDR1 LNHDA and CDR2 SQIVND (reference sequence). V shed 3 bases and J 5 bases; nucleotides not matched to a gene: 1. CDR3 nucleotide sequence: TGTGCCAGTAGTATCAGCGGGAACGAGCAGTACTTC. This encodes CASSISGNEQYF.

CDR3 coding DNA: TGTGCCAGCTCACCGCCCAGGGGGCGGGAAAACTATGGCTACACCTTC. Its translation: CASSPPRGRENYGYTF. The V gene is TRBV18, the J gene TRBJ1-2, with 8 bases identical to TRBD1. Germline V gene sequence: CDR1 KGHSH, CDR2 LQKENI. The CDR3 has 16 residues. V was clipped by 3 bases and J by 2 bases; unmatched bases: 8.

The DNA of the CDR3 is TGCAGCGTTGTAGGGACGGTAGCTTTCTTT. It encodes CSVVGTVAFF. The chain combines TRBV29-1 with TRBJ1-1, with D possibly matching TRBD1 (5 bases). The ends were cut back, 4 bases at V and 10 bases at J, with 10 bases in the middle. Per germline, CDR1 SQVTM and CDR2 ANQGSEA. The CDR3 has 10 residues.

This chain uses TRBV20-1 with TRBJ2-3, with 9 bases identical to TRBD2. CDR3 length equals 16 residues. Unmatched junction bases numbered 6, after V lost 1 base and J lost 1 base. Germline assignment: CDR1 DFQATT and CDR2 SNEGSKA (reference sequence). In DNA form, the CDR3 reads TGCAGTGCTAGAGCCGGGACTAGCTGGGGCACAGATACGCAGTATTTT. This encodes CSARAGTSWGTDTQYF.

The chain couples TRBV9 to TRBJ1-1; 9 bases fit TRBD1. CDR1 is SGDLS, CDR2 YYNGEE, per germline. The J segment lost 2 bases and the V segment lost 3 bases, leaving 8 bases of the junction unmatched. The CDR3 is 16 amino acids. The CDR3 here is CASSEGQGVGNTEAFF. The CDR3 bases are TGTGCCAGCAGCGAGGGACAGGGTGTAGGCAACACTGAAGCTTTCTTT. The variable domain in full, with the rest retrieved from reference TRBV9 and TRBJ1-1, is DSGVTQTPKHLITATGQRVTLRCSPRSGDLSVYWYQQSLDQGLQFLIQYYNGEERAKGNILERFSAQQFPDLHSELNLSSLELGDSALYFCASSEGQGVGNTEAFFGQGTRLTVV.

This chain joins TRBV9 and TRBJ1-6, with D possibly TRBD1 on 5 matching bases. V lost 3 bases to trimming and J lost 8 bases, with 12 bases between them. The germline V gene has CDR1 SGDLS and CDR2 YYNGEE. The CDR3 covers 14 residues. The CDR3 reads CASSAQAADSPLHF. CDR3 sequence (DNA): TGTGCCAGCAGCGCACAGGCAGCTGATTCACCCCTCCACTTT.

V is TRBV15 and J is TRBJ1-1; weak D call: TRBD1 (6 bases). Germline V gives CDR1 LNHNV, CDR2 YYDKDF (reference sequence). CDR3 size: 14 residues. The V and J ends lost 5 bases and 0 bases respectively, with 10 bases between them. This CDR3 is CATSSTGVNTEAFF. As DNA, the CDR3 is TGTGCCACCAGCTCGACAGGAGTGAACACTGAAGCTTTCTTT.

The table lists this clonotype with a count of one. The rearrangement joins TRBV27 to TRBJ2-3, with D unresolved. Per germline, CDR1 MNHEY and CDR2 SMNVEV (reference sequence). The CDR3 runs 13 residues. The V gene lost 5 bases and the J gene lost 1 base, with 7 bases spanning the gap. The CDR3 spells CASSHAGTDTQYF. Here the CDR3 DNA reads TGTGCCAGCAGTCACGCGGGCACAGATACGCAGTATTTT.

This sequence joins TRBV6-6 and TRBJ2-4, with 7 bases that match TRBD2. CDR3 length: 14 amino acids. Germline loops: CDR1 MNHNY, CDR2 SVGAGI (reference sequence). The trim removed 4 bases at V and 8 bases at J, leaving 8 bases unmatched. The CDR3 sequence: CASSSPGRGDIQYF. The CDR3 coding sequence is TGTGCCAGCAGTTCCCCAGGGAGGGGAGACATTCAGTACTTC.

The J gene is TRBJ1-4, the V gene TRBV7-9; D might be TRBD1 (5 bases). The CDR3 contains 14 residues. Trimming took 5 bases from V and 8 from J, leaving 15 bases between them. Germline loops: CDR1 SEHNR, CDR2 FQNEAQ (reference sequence). The CDR3 DNA sequence: TGTGCCAGCAGCCCAAGGGACCTGAGGGAAAAACTGTTTTTT. Protein: CASSPRDLREKLFF.

The gene calls are TRBV25-1 and TRBJ1-2, with D hard to call. This CDR3 has 14 amino acids. Between the trimmed V and J ends, which lost 8 bases and 7 bases, there was a span of 20 bases. The germline V gene has CDR1 MGHDK and CDR2 SYGVNS. In nucleotides, the CDR3 is TGTGCCAGCTCAGAGCAGGCAGGAAGTATTGGCTACACCTTC. Its translation is CASSEQAGSIGYTF.